The text below deals with one T cell receptor (beta chain). Which antigen it targets is not known. Base qualities are not provided; no much larger clone lies one nucleotide away. The data are from a study of CD4 and CD8 cells across lung adenocarcinoma regions (dated by TCRdb to the late 2010s). About the full investigation: The study compared tumor centers with tumor margins to examine intratumor heterogeneity of the T cell receptor repertoire.

Libraries were built with PCR. The instrument given in TCRdb is HiSeq X Ten. TCRdb cleaned the public reads at Q25 with fastp, built clones with MiXCR and kept in-frame beta chains. Rows with a matching CDR3 protein are joined into one entry that keeps the most common DNA and genes. This sample comprises about 6,800 distinct CDR3 sequences, around half of them detected only once. Approximately 39% of the sample is in the top ten clones. CDR3 length: 15 amino acids, cysteine to phenylalanine. CDR3 DNA is the only sequence kept; it has 45 bases, read in frame from the first base. The germline V gene yields ENHRY for CDR1 and SYGVKD for CDR2. At the junction V is shortened by 10 bases and J by 0 bases, with 17 bases in between. Donors were patients with localized lung adenocarcinoma, a subtype of non-small cell lung cancer. The samples were taken from the centers of localized lung adenocarcinomas. For TCR repertoire analysis, CD8+ T cells taken from tumor tissue were profiled apart from CD4+ T cells.

The source is a male donor with lung adenocarcinoma. The CD4 and CD8 labels of this study may be unreliable. The sequence links TRBV10-3 to TRBJ2-3, with no D gene named confidently. The sample was CD8+ T cells from the center of a lung tumor. The cell subset or site label, read with the paper, signifies: tumor center region. The nucleotide sequence reads as follows: TGTGCCAAGGCCCTGCAGGCTGTGAGCACAGATACGCAGTATTTT. Its translation reads: CAKALQAVSTDTQYF.